One sample yielded the 20 T cell receptor beta chains listed below, sequenced in a study of cytomegalovirus exposure and HLA in healthy donors. PCR primers comprised 60 Vbeta and 13 Jbeta primers. Clones were read by immunoSEQ multiplex PCR, and TCRdb kept only the in-frame ones, dropping some. The sample includes more than 75,000 clones, roughly 86% seen only once; the top ten take roughly 5.5%. Sequencing input: PBMCs. These TCRs come from a woman between 18 and 30 years old in good health and CMV-seropositive.

The table lists this clone with a few counts. The chain employs TRBV7-9 and TRBJ2-4, with a weak D call TRBD2 (7 bases). The CDR3 is 17 amino acids. The germline gives CDR1 SEHNR, CDR2 FQNEAQ (reference sequence). V dropped 2 bases and J dropped 1 base, with 15 bases sitting between them. The CDR3 here is CASSLQGGGQAKNIQYF. The CDR3 coding sequence is TGTGCCAGCAGCTTACAGGGCGGGGGCCAGGCCAAAAACATTCAGTACTTC.

The chain links TRBV5-6 to TRBJ2-7; D is unresolved. V lost 0 bases and J 2 bases, leaving 6 bases between the germline ends. Germline V lookup: CDR1 SGHDT, CDR2 YYEEEE. CDR3 size: 13 residues. The DNA of the CDR3 is TGTGCCAGCAGCTTGGTGTCAGCCTACGAGCAGTACTTC. Its protein product is CASSLVSAYEQYF.

This clone was recorded a few times. The V call is TRBV15, the J call TRBJ2-1; 8 bases line up with TRBD2. V was pared by 10 bases and J by 0 bases, with 5 bases of the junction left unmatched. The CDR3 is 14 amino acids. The germline gives CDR1 LNHNV, CDR2 YYDKDF (reference sequence). This CDR3 reads CAIRGGSSYNEQFF. CDR3 in DNA: TGTGCCATCCGCGGGGGGAGCTCCTACAATGAGCAGTTCTTC.

This clone showed up just a few times. This rearrangement joins TRBV10-1 to TRBJ1-5; the D gene is possibly TRBD1 (5 bases). This CDR3 has 14 amino acids. Looked up from germline, CDR1 is WNHNN and CDR2 is SYGVQD (reference sequence). V dropped 2 bases and J dropped 8 bases, with 13 bases sitting between them. Here the CDR3 DNA reads TGCGCCAGCAGTGAGATAAGGGGCTCGAAGCCCCAGCATTTT. Translation gives CASSEIRGSKPQHF.

V and J are TRBV6-4 and TRBJ1-5; 8 bases fit TRBD1. CDR1 MRHNA and CDR2 SNTAGT come from the germline V gene. The trim removed 3 bases at V and 0 bases at J, leaving 7 bases unmatched. CDR3 length: 17 residues. The CDR3 DNA reads as TGTGCCAGCAGTGAACCACCGGGACAGGATAGCAATCAGCCCCAGCATTTT. Its translation is CASSEPPGQDSNQPQHF.

J is TRBJ2-7 and V is TRBV6-5, with D hard to call. V shed 2 bases and J shed 1 base, with 6 bases lying between them. CDR3 length: 13 amino acids. The germline V gene has CDR1 MNHEY and CDR2 SVGAGI. The DNA for the CDR3 is TGTGCCAGCAGTTACGACAAGTCCTACGAGCAGTACTTC. This codes for CASSYDKSYEQYF.

This sequence joins TRBV4-1 and TRBJ2-2, with a possible D match to TRBD1 (6 bases). With 5 bases removed from V and 5 bases from J, the gap between germline ends came to 24 bases. The CDR3 totals 18 residues. The germline gives CDR1 MGHRA, CDR2 YSYEKL. As DNA, the CDR3 is TGCGCCAGCAGCGCCCGATGGGCCACAGGGCAGAGGACCGGGGAGCTGTTTTTT. Protein sequence: CASSARWATGQRTGELFF.

This rearrangement joins TRBV18 to TRBJ2-3, with TRBD2 identical over 10 bases. This CDR3 comprises 14 residues. V lost 3 bases, J lost 5 bases, and 2 bases stayed unmatched. Looked up from germline, CDR1 is KGHSH and CDR2 is LQKENI. CDR3 residues: CASSPSSGGDTQYF. CDR3 DNA sequence: TGTGCCAGCTCACCGTCTAGCGGGGGAGATACGCAGTATTTT.

The rearrangement links TRBV7-2 to TRBJ2-7; D may be TRBD2 (5 bases). Germline V CDR1 and CDR2: SGHTA, FQGNSA. The CDR3 spans 14 residues. The V and J ends lost 6 bases and 1 base respectively, with 13 bases between them. The CDR3 DNA reads as TGTGCCAGCAGAGGCCTTAGCGCGTCCTACGAGCAGTACTTC. As protein: CASRGLSASYEQYF.

DNA for the CDR3: TGTGCCACCAAACTACCCGGAATCCAAGAGACCCAGTACTTC. Its translation: CATKLPGIQETQYF. The rearrangement joins TRBV6-5 to TRBJ2-5; D remains ambiguous. Germline loops: CDR1 MNHEY, CDR2 SVGAGI. The CDR3 runs 14 residues. Trimming shortened V by 10 bases and J by 1 base, and 16 bases separated the two germline ends.

The CDR3 loop reads CASSQPQNNSPLHF. CDR3 sequence (DNA): TGCGCCAGCAGCCAACCTCAGAATAATTCACCCCTCCACTTT. The chain links TRBV4-1 to TRBJ1-6; D ambiguous. The CDR3 is 14 amino acids. V dropped 2 bases and J dropped 5 bases, with 7 bases sitting between them. CDR1 is MGHRA and CDR2 is YSYEKL in the germline V gene.

V is TRBV5-4 and J is TRBJ2-5, with D maybe TRBD2 (7 bases). Trimming pared 0 bases from V and 5 bases from J, leaving 11 bases between. Per germline, CDR1 SGHNT and CDR2 YYREEE (reference sequence). CDR3 size: 14 residues. The CDR3 loop reads CASSLVGGAETQYF. The CDR3 nucleotides read TGTGCCAGCAGCTTGGTTGGGGGGGCGGAGACCCAGTACTTC.

The chain has TRBV5-1 and TRBJ2-1; 12 bases map to TRBD2. This CDR3 is built from 16 residues. The germline V gene has CDR1 SGHRS and CDR2 YFSETQ. V trimming: 0 bases; J trimming: 3 bases; junction bases outside the gene matches: 1. The CDR3 region is CASSLETSGSYNEQFF. The DNA of the CDR3 is TGCGCCAGCAGCTTGGAGACTAGCGGGAGCTACAATGAGCAGTTCTTC.

CDR3 coding DNA: TGTGCCAGCAGTGCCCACTATTCCGGGACAGGATTCAGTGAAAAACTGTTTTTT. It is translated as CASSAHYSGTGFSEKLFF. The V call is TRBV28, the J call TRBJ1-4, with 8 bases matching TRBD1. CDR3 size: 18 residues. Germline assignment: CDR1 MDHEN and CDR2 SYDVKM. Germline trimming cut 5 bases from V and 7 bases from J; bases unmatched to any gene: 18.

This chain joins TRBV29-1 and TRBJ1-2; 7 nucleotides align to TRBD1. The CDR3 contains 13 residues. J was trimmed by 4 bases and V by 4 bases; bases with no gene match: 6. Germline CDR1 is SQVTM and CDR2 is ANQGSEA. The CDR3 sequence is CSVARGPFYGYTF. For the CDR3, the DNA is TGCAGCGTTGCGAGGGGGCCCTTCTATGGCTACACCTTC. The full variable domain, its missing parts supplied by reference TRBV29-1 and TRBJ1-2, is SAVISQKPSRDICQRGTSLTIQCQVDSQVTMMFWYRQQPGQSLTLIATANQGSEATYESGFVIDKFPISRPNLTFSTLTVSNMSPEDSSIYLCSVARGPFYGYTFGSGTRLTVV.

The rearrangement uses TRBV6-1 and TRBJ2-7, with 11 bases matching TRBD2. CDR1 is MNHNS, CDR2 SASEGT, per germline. CDR3 size: 14 residues. V lost 4 bases to trimming and J lost 2 bases; unmatched junction nucleotides: 1. DNA of the CDR3: TGTGCCAGCAGTGGTAGCGGGAGGGCCTACGAGCAGTACTTC. This sequence encodes CASSGSGRAYEQYF.

The gene calls are TRBV28 and TRBJ2-7, with TRBD2 identical over 11 bases. Germline values: CDR1 MDHEN, CDR2 SYDVKM. The trim removed 5 bases at V and 1 base at J, leaving 4 bases unmatched. The CDR3 is 15 amino acids. CDR3 in DNA: TGTGCCAGCAGTCCTCGGACTAGCGGGTCCTACGAGCAGTACTTC. Amino acids: CASSPRTSGSYEQYF.

The CDR3 DNA reads TGTGCCAGCAGCCTCTCCGCCTCAGGGCGGATAGGATCACCCCTCCACTTT. As protein: CASSLSASGRIGSPLHF. The chain is built from TRBV7-8 and TRBJ1-6, with D possibly TRBD1 on 5 matching bases. The CDR3 consists of 17 residues. The germline V and J ends were trimmed by 5 bases and 10 bases, with 24 bases remaining between them. Germline CDR1 is SGHVS and CDR2 is FQNEAQ.

This chain links TRBV5-1 with TRBJ1-3, with 9 nucleotides matching TRBD1. CDR3 length equals 14 residues. The J segment lost 1 base and the V segment lost 9 bases, leaving 5 bases of the junction unmatched. Germline CDR1 SGHRS, CDR2 YFSETQ. The CDR3 sequence: CATRTGASGNTIYF. DNA of the CDR3: TGCGCCACCAGGACAGGGGCTTCTGGAAACACCATATATTTT.

This rearrangement joins TRBV29-1 to TRBJ1-2, with D possibly being TRBD1 (6 bases). The CDR3 contains 11 residues. V shed 3 bases and J shed 7 bases, with 9 bases lying between them. The germline V gene encodes CDR1 SQVTM and CDR2 ANQGSEA. As DNA, the CDR3 is TGCAGCGTTGACCCGACAGGTGGCTACACCTTC. This translates into CSVDPTGGYTF.